This entry concerns a single T cell receptor (beta chain). Its antigen is unknown. This table comes from immunoSEQ multiplex PCR, and its TCRdb copy is limited to in-frame clones, with some not included. The sample has 2,000 to 2,500 clones; more than 65% are singletons. The sample originates from a study of immune cell composition in non-small cell lung cancer. Study-level results: Lung adenocarcinomas had lower top 10 clone scores and clonality than squamous tumours.

CDR3 size: 15 residues. V lost 4 bases and J 5 bases, leaving 17 bases between the germline ends. CDR1 is LGHNT, CDR2 FRNRAP, per germline. This sample also appeared in a second study, on CD4 T cells in lung cancer.

Sequenced sample: lung tumor tissue. V is TRBV12-5 and J is TRBJ2-5; a possible D gene is TRBD1 (7 bases). This TCR was recovered from a human donor with non-small cell lung cancer. CDR3 sequence reads: CASGSGDSVGETQYF. CDR3 DNA sequence: TGTGCTAGTGGTTCGGGGGACAGCGTGGGCGAGACCCAGTACTTC.